The 30 T cell receptor beta chains in this list originate from one sample, sequenced in a study of beta chain features in type 1 diabetes. General study points: Type 1 diabetes patients had TCRB CDR3s that were shorter (moderately but significantly so) in all four CD4+ subsets.

These receptors' targets are unknown. Expressed TCRB transcripts were sequenced after all isolated RNA was converted to cDNA. Assay: immunoSEQ multiplex PCR; the TCRdb copy retains only in-frame clones and omits some. The table shows about 650,000 clones, with 12% occurring only once. Sequencing used naive CD4+ T cells from blood. These receptors originate from a man aged 25-40 years with type 1 diabetes.

This clone was seen more than once but under ten times. The chain couples TRBV18 to TRBJ2-7; 7 nucleotides line up with TRBD2. With 3 bases clipped from V and 4 bases from J, the junction kept 3 bases outside the gene matches. This CDR3 has 13 amino acids. CDR1 is KGHSH and CDR2 is LQKENI in the germline V gene. The CDR3 loop reads CASSPSGGYEQYF. The DNA for the CDR3 is TGTGCCAGCTCACCTTCGGGGGGATACGAGCAGTACTTC.

This clone was detected a few times. The chain links TRBV11-2 to TRBJ2-5, with no clear D. This CDR3 comprises 13 residues. From germline, CDR1 is SGHAT and CDR2 FQNNGV. V lost 1 base and J 5 bases, leaving 8 bases between the germline ends. CDR3 bases: TGTGCCAGCAGCTTAGTCCGCAGGGAGACCCAGTACTTC. Amino acid sequence: CASSLVRRETQYF. Full variable domain (outside the CDR3, taken from reference TRBV11-2 and TRBJ2-5): EAGVAQSPRYKIIEKRQSVAFWCNPISGHATLYWYQQILGQGPKLLIQFQNNGVVDDSQLPKDRFSAERLKGVDSTLKIQPAKLEDSAVYLCASSLVRRETQYFGPGTRLLVL.

This clone was seen only a few times. V is TRBV25-1 and J is TRBJ2-1; TRBD2 agrees at 9 bases. Per the germline V gene, CDR1 is MGHDK and CDR2 is SYGVNS. The CDR3 is 16 residues long. The V segment lost 3 bases and the J segment 9 bases; nucleotides outside the gene matches: 12. The CDR3 loop is CASSDQTSGYYGEQFF. The CDR3 bases are TGTGCCAGCAGTGATCAGACTAGCGGCTATTACGGTGAGCAGTTCTTC.

The CDR3 region has the DNA TGTGCCAGCTCGCCCGGCGTGAGGGGGGCGCATAATGAGCAGTTCTTC. Translation: CASSPGVRGAHNEQFF. V usage is TRBV18 and J usage is TRBJ2-1; D may match TRBD1 or TRBD2 (6 bases each). CDR3 length: 16 residues. V dropped 6 bases and J dropped 7 bases, with 22 bases sitting between them. From germline, CDR1 is KGHSH and CDR2 LQKENI.

This clone was picked up a small number of times. The gene calls are TRBV9 and TRBJ1-5, with 8 nucleotides matching TRBD1. The germline gives CDR1 SGDLS, CDR2 YYNGEE. This CDR3 is built from 16 residues. V lost 3 bases to trimming and J lost 2 bases; unmatched junction nucleotides: 7. The CDR3 reads CASSGGTGLGNQPQHF. Written as DNA, the CDR3 is TGTGCCAGCAGCGGGGGGACAGGTCTAGGCAATCAGCCCCAGCATTTT.

The rearrangement joins TRBV7-9 to TRBJ2-7, with a weak D call TRBD1 (5 bases). Trimming took 9 bases from V and 2 from J, leaving 23 bases between them. Germline CDR1 and CDR2: SEHNR and FQNEAQ (reference sequence). This CDR3 region has 16 residues. CDR3 DNA: TGTGCCAGAATACCCGTCTACAGGCAAGAGACCTACGAGCAGTACTTC. Its translation: CARIPVYRQETYEQYF.

This clone has more than one count but fewer than ten. The V and J genes are TRBV6-5 and TRBJ1-3; D gene ambiguous. This CDR3 is 16 amino acids long. The germline CDR1 and CDR2 sequences are MNHEY and SVGAGI. V was clipped by 2 bases and J by 0 bases, with 11 bases between them. The CDR3 coding sequence is TGTGCCAGCAGTTACCTCGACGGAGGCTCTGGAAACACCATATATTTT. Protein sequence: CASSYLDGGSGNTIYF.

The rearrangement uses TRBV19 and TRBJ1-5; 7 positions agree with TRBD1. The CDR3 is made up of 15 amino acids. After removal of 4 bases from V and 1 base from J, the junction contained 4 bases not matched to a gene. Germline values: CDR1 LNHDA, CDR2 SQIVND (reference sequence). This chain's CDR3 is CASSTDRVSNQPQHF. The CDR3 DNA reads TGTGCCAGTAGTACCGACAGGGTAAGCAATCAGCCCCAGCATTTT.

The CDR3 DNA reads TGTGCCAGCAGCAAAGAGTGGGGTCTGAGCTCCTACGAGCAGTACTTC. It encodes CASSKEWGLSSYEQYF. The genes are TRBV21-1 and TRBJ2-7. TRBV21-1 is tagged as a pseudogene. The CDR3 totals 16 residues.

This clone was observed a handful of times. The V call is TRBV19, the J call TRBJ2-7, with a possible D match to TRBD1 (6 bases). The V gene's germline CDR1 is LNHDA and CDR2 SQIVND (reference sequence). This CDR3 region has 13 residues. V shed 5 bases and J shed 1 base, with 9 bases lying between them. CDR3 amino acids: CASSVRGSYEQYF. CDR3 coding DNA: TGTGCCAGTAGTGTCAGGGGATCCTACGAGCAGTACTTC.

This clone has only a few counts. The chain uses TRBV29-1 and TRBJ1-5; D unclear. The CDR3 is 14 amino acids. Germline V lookup: CDR1 SQVTM, CDR2 ANQGSEA. The V and J ends lost 7 bases and 3 bases respectively, with 16 bases between them. CDR3 DNA: TGCAGCGCCACGGACGGTGGATTCAATCAGCCCCAGCATTTT. It translates to CSATDGGFNQPQHF.

This clone appeared a few times. The CDR3 loop is CAIDPGTENGYTF. CDR3 bases: TGTGCCATAGACCCCGGGACAGAAAATGGCTACACCTTC. The V and J genes are TRBV10-3 and TRBJ1-2; 7 bases fit TRBD1. Germline CDR1 reads ENHRY; CDR2 reads SYGVKD. There are 13 residues in the CDR3. With 9 bases clipped from V and 6 bases from J, the junction kept 10 bases outside the gene matches.

This chain uses TRBV28 with TRBJ2-7; the match to TRBD1 covers 7 bases. The CDR3 is made up of 14 amino acids. The germline V gene encodes CDR1 MDHEN and CDR2 SYDVKM. V shed 5 bases, J shed 2 bases, and the junction held 6 bases outside the gene matches. The CDR3 protein is CASSTWTGPYEQYF. DNA of the CDR3: TGTGCCAGCAGTACGTGGACAGGTCCCTACGAGCAGTACTTC.

This clone has just a few counts. Other nucleotide sequences in the sample specify the same CDR3. CDR3 sequence reads: CASSLGTANEKLFF. The CDR3 DNA is TGCGCCAGCAGCTTGGGAACGGCAAATGAAAAACTGTTTTTT. V usage is TRBV5-1 and J usage is TRBJ1-4, with D hard to call. The CDR3 sequence is 14 residues long. CDR1 is SGHRS, CDR2 YFSETQ, per germline. The V and J ends lost 0 bases and 5 bases respectively, with 8 bases between them.

The V call is TRBV7-2, the J call TRBJ1-4; D is unresolved. The V end was cut by 8 bases, the J end by 5 bases, with 12 bases between. Germline CDR1 and CDR2: SGHTA and FQGNSA. This CDR3 contains 13 residues. CDR3 DNA: TGTGCCAGCCGATCGTTTGAGAATGAAAAACTGTTTTTT. This encodes CASRSFENEKLFF. Complete variable domain (other parts from reference TRBV7-2 and TRBJ1-4): GAGVSQSPSNKVTEKGKDVELRCDPISGHTALYWYRQSLGQGLEFLIYFQGNSAPDKSGLPSDRFSAERTGGSVSTLTIQRTQQEDSAVYLCASRSFENEKLFFGSGTQLSVL.

This clone was observed a few times. The sample contains more than one DNA sequence encoding this CDR3. The chain employs TRBV6-6 and TRBJ2-7; 9 bases line up with TRBD1. The CDR3 contains 14 residues. Germline CDR1 reads MNHNY; CDR2 reads SVGAGI (reference sequence). V was clipped by 5 bases and J by 3 bases; unmatched bases: 5. CDR3 sequence (DNA): TGTGCCAGCAGTCGCCCGGGACAGGGCTACGAGCAGTACTTC. Protein sequence: CASSRPGQGYEQYF.

The gene calls are TRBV28 and TRBJ1-2; no clear D gene. CDR1 and CDR2 from the germline V gene are MDHEN and SYDVKM. The CDR3 covers 13 residues. V shed 3 bases and J shed 4 bases, with 9 bases lying between them. The CDR3 sequence: CASSLVASYGYTF. The CDR3 DNA follows: TGTGCCAGCAGTTTGGTGGCATCCTATGGCTACACCTTC.

This clone was detected only a few times. Written as DNA, the CDR3 is TGTGCCAGCAGTTACTCGCGCGGTACCGACACTGAAGCTTTCTTT. It translates to CASSYSRGTDTEAFF. The gene calls are TRBV6-5 and TRBJ1-1, with D uncertain. The CDR3 is 15 residues long. Germline V lookup: CDR1 MNHEY, CDR2 SVGAGI. V gave up 0 bases and J gave up 3 bases, with 11 bases separating them.

This sequence joins TRBV6-1 and TRBJ2-1; D tentatively reads TRBD1 or TRBD2 (5 bases each). Trimming pared 0 bases from V and 7 bases from J, leaving 10 bases between. This CDR3 region has 14 residues. In germline, CDR1 is MNHNS, CDR2 SASEGT. CDR3 amino acids: CASSEAGTRNEQFF. CDR3 coding DNA: TGTGCCAGCAGTGAAGCGGGGACGCGGAATGAGCAGTTCTTC.

The sample holds a few counts of this clone. This sequence joins TRBV25-1 and TRBJ2-7; D gene unclear. The V end was cut by 2 bases, the J end by 3 bases, with 11 bases between. This CDR3 comprises 14 residues. Per germline, CDR1 MGHDK and CDR2 SYGVNS. CDR3 sequence: CASSEPGPYYEQYF. Here the CDR3 DNA reads TGTGCCAGCAGTGAACCCGGTCCGTACTACGAGCAGTACTTC.

This sequence joins TRBV7-3 and TRBJ1-6, with TRBD1 matching over 7 bases. Germline assignment: CDR1 SGHTA and CDR2 FQGTGA. The CDR3 has 15 residues. V lost 5 bases, J lost 7 bases, and 8 bases stayed unmatched. DNA of the CDR3: TGTGCCAGCAGCAGCGGACAGGCAAAGAATTCACCCCTCCACTTT. This codes for CASSSGQAKNSPLHF.

This clone was recorded a few times. The V gene is TRBV5-1, the J gene TRBJ2-5; 8 bases line up with TRBD2. This CDR3 spans 20 amino acids. The junction had 23 bases not matched to a gene; V was cut back by 3 bases and J by 4 bases. Germline CDR1 is SGHRS and CDR2 is YFSETQ. In nucleotides, the CDR3 is TGCGCCAGCAGCTCCACCCCCCTAACCTCCGGGACTAGTGGTGGAGAGACCCAGTACTTC. Its protein is CASSSTPLTSGTSGGETQYF.

This clone was seen a handful of times. The rearrangement uses TRBV7-6 and TRBJ2-5, with 8 bases matching TRBD1. This CDR3 contains 15 residues. J gave up 3 bases and V 4 bases, and 7 bases lay outside the gene matches. CDR1 and CDR2 (germline): SGHVS, FNYEAQ. The CDR3 spells CASSSTPGQEETQYF. The CDR3 DNA reads as TGTGCCAGCAGCTCTACACCGGGACAGGAAGAGACCCAGTACTTC.

CDR3 sequence reads: CASSSRTSPVVTNEQFF. The CDR3 DNA reads TGTGCCAGCAGCTCCCGGACTAGCCCGGTAGTCACCAATGAGCAGTTCTTC. The V call is TRBV13, the J call TRBJ2-1; 8 nucleotides align to TRBD2. The CDR3 is made up of 17 amino acids. V lost 4 bases, J lost 6 bases, and 14 bases stayed unmatched. Germline V gene sequence: CDR1 PRHDT, CDR2 FYEKMQ (reference sequence).

The V gene is TRBV9, the J gene TRBJ1-4, with D possibly matching TRBD1 (5 bases). CDR1 is SGDLS and CDR2 is YYNGEE in the germline V gene. The CDR3 runs 15 residues. The V end lost 4 bases, the J end lost 5 bases, and 15 bases lay between the germline ends. DNA of the CDR3: TGTGCCAGCAGCATAATTCCGGGACTGAATGAAAAACTGTTTTTT. Translating gives CASSIIPGLNEKLFF.

This chain joins TRBV7-2 and TRBJ2-3, with 7 nucleotides matching TRBD1. V shed 3 bases, J shed 10 bases, and the junction held 4 bases outside the gene matches. Germline V gene lookup returns CDR1 SGHTA and CDR2 FQGNSA. The CDR3 extends over 12 amino acids. CDR3 DNA: TGTGCCAGCAGCTTGACAGGGTTGGCGCAGTATTTT. The encoded protein is CASSLTGLAQYF.

The chain links TRBV6-5 to TRBJ1-6; D perhaps matches TRBD1 (5 bases). CDR3 length: 16 residues. The V end lost 4 bases, the J end lost 4 bases, and 14 bases lay between the germline ends. Germline V gene lookup returns CDR1 MNHEY and CDR2 SVGAGI. CDR3 coding DNA: TGTGCCAGCAGTTCCTCCCTAGGGGTTTATAATTCACCCCTCCACTTT. It yields the protein CASSSSLGVYNSPLHF.

As DNA, the CDR3 is TGTGCCAGCAGCGTAGATGGAGGGGTTGGCCAGTACTTC. Protein sequence: CASSVDGGVGQYF. The chain couples TRBV9 to TRBJ2-5, with D possibly matching TRBD2 (6 bases). CDR1 and CDR2 from the germline V gene are SGDLS and YYNGEE. The CDR3 totals 13 residues. V lost 0 bases and J lost 10, with 13 bases in between.

This clone has a handful of counts. This chain joins TRBV7-6 and TRBJ2-2, with TRBD1 identical over 7 bases. Germline-derived CDR1 and CDR2 are SGHVS and FNYEAQ. The CDR3 runs 15 residues. After removal of 6 bases from V and 7 bases from J, the junction contained 11 bases not matched to a gene. The CDR3: CASSHGTALYGELFF. The CDR3 bases are TGTGCCAGCAGTCATGGGACAGCGTTATACGGGGAGCTGTTTTTT.

This clone was picked up a small number of times. This chain links TRBV5-1 with TRBJ2-1; D remains unclear. Germline assignment: CDR1 SGHRS and CDR2 YFSETQ. The CDR3 totals 13 residues. The ends were cut back, 4 bases at V and 7 bases at J, with 12 bases in the middle. CDR3 amino acids: CASSPVPGNEQFF. DNA of the CDR3: TGCGCCAGCAGCCCGGTCCCTGGTAATGAGCAGTTCTTC.